These 21 T cell receptor beta chains share one sample of origin, sequenced in a study of blood T cell repertoires in COVID-19. Produced via immunoSEQ multiplex PCR; TCRdb's table is partial and in-frame only. The sample holds 270,000 or so clones, less than 85% seen once. Material: peripheral blood. These receptors were taken from a woman aged 18-29 years with acute or convalescent COVID-19.

The gene calls are TRBV18 and TRBJ1-5; 11 bases are a match to TRBD1. V lost 5 bases to trimming and J lost 7 bases; unmatched junction nucleotides: 4. The CDR3 runs 14 residues. Germline V CDR1 and CDR2: KGHSH, LQKENI. The CDR3 DNA reads TGTGCCAGCTCAACGGGACAGGGGGGACAGCCCCAGCATTTT. It translates to CASSTGQGGQPQHF.

This rearrangement joins TRBV10-3 to TRBJ2-1; maybe TRBD2 (6 bases). CDR1 ENHRY and CDR2 SYGVKD come from the germline V gene. Trimming shortened V by 3 bases and J by 4 bases, and 10 bases separated the two germline ends. CDR3 size: 14 residues. Here the CDR3 reads CAISDGEEYNEQFF. CDR3 nucleotides: TGTGCCATCAGTGATGGGGAGGAATACAATGAGCAGTTCTTC.

This clone has a handful of counts. V gene TRBV25-1 combines with J gene TRBJ1-6; D may be TRBD1 (6 bases). Trimming removed 3 bases from V and 7 bases from J, with 10 bases in between. The CDR3 has 14 amino acids. In germline, CDR1 is MGHDK, CDR2 SYGVNS. The CDR3 here is CASSDGQGNSPLHF. CDR3 coding DNA: TGTGCCAGCAGTGATGGGCAGGGGAATTCACCCCTCCACTTT.

V is TRBV11-2 and J is TRBJ1-5; D perhaps matches TRBD1 (5 bases). The V end lost 0 bases, the J end lost 4 bases, and 13 bases lay between the germline ends. This CDR3 spans 16 amino acids. Germline-derived CDR1 and CDR2 are SGHAT and FQNNGV. In DNA form, the CDR3 reads TGTGCCAGCAGCTTAGATTCGGCAGGGATGAATCAGCCCCAGCATTTT. Its protein is CASSLDSAGMNQPQHF.

The J gene is TRBJ2-7, the V gene TRBV11-1; 11 nucleotides align to TRBD2. CDR1 and CDR2 from the germline V gene are SGHAT and FQDESV (reference sequence). Trimming cost V 3 bases and J 2 bases; bases outside gene matches: 3. The CDR3 spans 15 residues. The CDR3 coding sequence is TGTGCCAGCAGCTTTACTAGCGGGAGTGCCTACGAGCAGTACTTC. This codes for CASSFTSGSAYEQYF.

The chain carries TRBV29-1 and TRBJ2-3; TRBD2 aligns across 7 bases. The CDR3 is 14 amino acids. V shed 6 bases, J shed 2 bases, and the junction held 8 bases outside the gene matches. The germline V gene encodes CDR1 SQVTM and CDR2 ANQGSEA. The CDR3 DNA reads as TGCAGCGTGAAGGTAGCGGGCAACACAGATACGCAGTATTTT. As protein: CSVKVAGNTDTQYF.

The chain links TRBV7-9 to TRBJ1-2; 7 nucleotides agree with TRBD1. The ends lost 3 bases at V and 8 bases at J; junction bases unmatched: 12. The CDR3 is 15 residues long. Germline V gene data show CDR1 as SEHNR and CDR2 as FQNEAQ (reference sequence). The CDR3 protein is CASSFGAGGTIGYTF. The CDR3 nucleotides are TGTGCCAGCAGCTTCGGAGCAGGGGGAACAATCGGCTACACCTTC.

This sequence joins TRBV24-1 and TRBJ2-1, with TRBD1 identical over 9 bases. V was clipped by 4 bases and J by 7 bases; unmatched bases: 7. Germline CDR1 is KGHDR and CDR2 is SFDVKD. The CDR3 is 15 amino acids. CDR3 sequence (DNA): TGTGCCACCAGTGAAGCCGGGACAGGGAGTAATGAGCAGTTCTTC. It encodes CATSEAGTGSNEQFF.

This chain connects TRBV11-3 to TRBJ2-1, with 9 bases fitting TRBD2. The CDR3 is 15 amino acids. Germline V gene sequence: CDR1 SGHNT, CDR2 YENEEA. V shed 5 bases, J shed 4 bases, and the junction held 6 bases outside the gene matches. CDR3 nucleotide sequence: TGTGCCAGCAGCGCCCGGACTAGCGCGTACAATGAGCAGTTCTTC. It translates to CASSARTSAYNEQFF.

The table lists this clone with a count of one. J is TRBJ2-3 and V is TRBV27, with TRBD2 as a possible D gene (6 bases). V shed 5 bases and J shed 1 base, with 16 bases lying between them. CDR1 MNHEY and CDR2 SMNVEV come from the germline V gene (reference sequence). The CDR3 covers 16 residues. In DNA form, the CDR3 reads TGTGCCAGCAGTCCCCGGGACTGGGGCGGCACAGATACGCAGTATTTT. Protein sequence: CASSPRDWGGTDTQYF.

The chain combines TRBV30 with TRBJ2-7; D unresolved. V lost 4 bases and J 0 bases, leaving 7 bases between the germline ends. Germline CDR1 is GTSNPN and CDR2 is SVGIG (reference sequence). The CDR3 covers 12 residues. CDR3 sequence: CAWTPSSYEQYF. DNA for the CDR3: TGTGCCTGGACCCCCAGCTCCTACGAGCAGTACTTC.

V and J are TRBV20-1 and TRBJ2-7; TRBD2 matches 7 bases. CDR3 length equals 14 residues. Germline trimming cut 3 bases from V and 2 bases from J; bases unmatched to any gene: 7. The germline V gene encodes CDR1 DFQATT and CDR2 SNEGSKA (reference sequence). The CDR3, as DNA: TGCAGTGCTAGTGGGCTAGCGGAGACCTACGAGCAGTACTTC. Its translation is CSASGLAETYEQYF.

This chain links TRBV28 with TRBJ1-2, with D maybe TRBD1 (6 bases). The CDR3 runs 16 residues. Deletions cut 1 base from V and 6 bases from J, with 18 bases between. From germline, CDR1 is MDHEN and CDR2 SYDVKM. As DNA, the CDR3 is TGTGCCAGCAGTTTATACACAATAGGGGGGAGGGATGGCTACACCTTC. It codes for CASSLYTIGGRDGYTF.

The rearrangement uses TRBV3-1 (or the pseudogene TRBV3-2) and TRBJ2-7; D is ambiguous. V was cut by 9 bases and J by 0 bases, with 15 bases left in between. CDR3 length: 14 amino acids. Germline CDR1 reads LGHDT; CDR2 reads YNNKEL (reference sequence). CDR3 sequence: CASGGPVSSYEQYF. CDR3 bases: TGTGCCAGTGGTGGGCCGGTCAGCTCCTACGAGCAGTACTTC.

The chain combines TRBV7-9 with TRBJ1-6; weak D call: TRBD1 (6 bases). This CDR3 is 17 amino acids long. Trimming stripped 5 bases from V and 0 bases from J, with 14 bases between. CDR1 is SEHNR, CDR2 FQNEAQ, per germline (reference sequence). The DNA for the CDR3 is TGTGCCAGCAGCCCAGGACAGCTAAGCTCCTATAATTCACCCCTCCACTTT. Translation: CASSPGQLSSYNSPLHF. Together with reference TRBV7-9 and TRBJ1-6, the CDR3 gives the full variable domain: DTGVSQNPRHKITKRGQNVTFRCDPISEHNRLYWYRQTLGQGPEFLTYFQNEAQLEKSRLLSDRFSAERPKGSFSTLEIQRTEQGDSAMYLCASSPGQLSSYNSPLHFGNGTRLTVT.

A few counts support this clone. This chain links TRBV28 with TRBJ1-5; TRBD1 aligns across 8 bases. V lost 2 bases and J lost 2; bases outside the gene matches: 5. This CDR3 is built from 16 residues. Germline-derived CDR1 and CDR2 are MDHEN and SYDVKM. The CDR3 reads CASSLQGATGNQPQHF. The CDR3 DNA sequence: TGTGCCAGCAGTTTACAGGGGGCGACGGGCAATCAGCCCCAGCATTTT. Supplemented by reference TRBV28 and TRBJ1-5, the full variable domain reads DVKVTQSSRYLVKRTGEKVFLECVQDMDHENMFWYRQDPGLGLRLIYFSYDVKMKEKGDIPEGYSVSREKKERFSLILESASTNQTSMYLCASSLQGATGNQPQHFGDGTRLSIL.

The gene calls are TRBV27 and TRBJ1-1; D ambiguous. The CDR3 has 13 amino acids. With 3 bases removed from V and 2 bases from J, the gap between germline ends came to 7 bases. The germline CDR1 and CDR2 sequences are MNHEY and SMNVEV (reference sequence). Written as DNA, the CDR3 is TGTGCCAGCAGTTTTGAGGGTAACACTGAAGCTTTCTTT. It codes for CASSFEGNTEAFF.

This sequence joins TRBV7-8 and TRBJ2-3; 14 nucleotides match TRBD2. This CDR3 region has 17 residues. Germline V CDR1 and CDR2: SGHVS, FQNEAQ. Trimming removed 5 bases from V and 6 bases from J; junction bases left unmatched: 10. The CDR3 DNA is TGTGCCAGCAGCACAGCGGGACTAGCGGGAGAGTTTGATACGCAGTATTTT. Protein sequence: CASSTAGLAGEFDTQYF.

J is TRBJ1-2 and V is TRBV27, with D possibly being TRBD1 (5 bases). Germline CDR1 reads MNHEY; CDR2 reads SMNVEV (reference sequence). Trimming stripped 6 bases from V and 3 bases from J, with 14 bases between. The CDR3 is 14 amino acids. The DNA for the CDR3 is TGTGCCAGCAGCTCCTTCGGGGGGGACTATGGCTACACCTTC. The encoded protein is CASSSFGGDYGYTF.

V gene TRBV28 combines with J gene TRBJ2-6; possibly TRBD2 for D (6 bases). With 6 bases removed from V and 0 bases from J, the gap between germline ends came to 21 bases. Germline V gene lookup returns CDR1 MDHEN and CDR2 SYDVKM. There are 19 residues in the CDR3. The DNA of the CDR3 is TGTGCCAGCAGCCCCTTTCCCAGCGGGCTACTCTCTGGGGCCAACGTCCTGACTTTC. Protein: CASSPFPSGLLSGANVLTF.

This rearrangement joins TRBV28 to TRBJ2-1; 10 bases line up with TRBD2. This CDR3 contains 13 residues. V gave up 4 bases and J gave up 8 bases; unmatched junction bases: 2. Germline V gene sequence: CDR1 MDHEN, CDR2 SYDVKM. CDR3 in amino acids: CASSWSGGDEQFF. CDR3 DNA: TGTGCCAGCAGTTGGAGCGGGGGGGATGAGCAGTTCTTC.